The clone carrying this T cell receptor beta chain showed up just a few times. What it binds is not known. CDR1 SGHAT and CDR2 FQNNGV come from the germline V gene. The V gene lost 5 bases and the J gene lost 2 bases, with 7 bases spanning the gap. The length of the CDR3 is 13 residues. This specimen belongs to a study of cytomegalovirus exposure and HLA in healthy donors. Study-level findings and limits: Links to common viral pathogens appeared, in a later analysis, for several of the most significant clusters. Association of a missense DCLRE1C variant with TCR beta V- and J-gene trimming was reported in a later analysis. Later analysis identified 16,951 TCR beta sequences associated with HLA alleles, using a false discovery rate threshold of 0.05.

13 Jbeta primers and 60 Vbeta primers were used for the PCR. Using immunoSEQ multiplex PCR, the repertoire was profiled, and TCRdb retains in-frame clones only, with some absent. The table has about 170,000 clones, about three quarters seen once. The chain joins TRBV11-2 to TRBJ1-5; no clear D. The source is a girl aged 10 to 17 in good health and CMV-seronegative. Sequencing was performed on PBMCs. CDR3 bases: TGTGCCAGCAGCAGAGGCGGCAATCAGCCCCAGCATTTT. It yields the protein CASSRGGNQPQHF.